This T cell receptor (beta chain) originates from a study of blood T cell repertoires in COVID-19. For the study at large: Collection of acute and convalescent COVID-19 samples took place in the United States, Italy and Spain. The cDNA or gDNA used as material had been derived from T cells, B-cell-depleted T cells, or PBMCs.

Per the authors' pipeline: Amplification with reference gene primers provided the estimates of nucleated cell counts. Assay used: immunoSEQ multiplex PCR; TCRdb lists only in-frame clones, some missing. V, J and clone size are taken as reported in that table, and D and trimming were inferred from the DNA itself. The sample yields 300,000 to 350,000 clones, 91% seen once. The TCR was taken from a woman under 30 who had recovered from COVID-19. Sequencing used peripheral blood.

The CDR3: CASSRHRAFGSYEQYV. The CDR3 DNA sequence: TGTGCCAGCAGTAGACACAGGGCGTTTGGCTCCTACGAGCAGTACGTC. The chain joins TRBV6-2 or TRBV6-3 to TRBJ2-7; a possible D gene is TRBD1 (6 bases). CDR3 size: 16 residues. The germline V and J ends were trimmed by 5 bases and 0 bases, with 17 bases remaining between them. CDR1 is MNHEY and CDR2 is SVGEGT in the germline V gene.